The 18 T cell receptor beta chains reported below all come from one sample, sequenced in a study of OX40 agonist ivuxolimab in advanced cancers. Preparation of the library involved the immunoSEQ multiplex PCR assay. What TCRdb holds here is the immuneACCESS table cut down to in-frame rearrangements. Part of the clones is not present; checked against another copy, under half of the missing clones reflect an unresolved V gene, and the others are unexplained. The sample table contains 77,000 or so clones; only one count was recorded for about nine tenths of them. Approximately 0.7% of the sample goes to the ten largest clones. The material was CD4+ or CD8+ T cells sorted from blood, obtained in a trial of the OX40 agonist ivuxolimab. All receptors derive from an adult with an advanced solid tumor such as melanoma, head and neck, liver or kidney cancer.

V gene TRBV30 combines with J gene TRBJ1-6; D may be TRBD1 (5 bases). The CDR3 length is 12 residues. With 8 bases removed from V and 11 bases from J, the gap between germline ends came to 16 bases. Looked up from germline, CDR1 is GTSNPN and CDR2 is SVGIG (reference sequence). CDR3 loop: CARSAGDAPLHF. The CDR3 coding sequence is TGTGCCCGCAGTGCGGGGGACGCACCCCTCCACTTT.

V is TRBV5-1 and J is TRBJ2-7, with D hard to call. The CDR3 has 14 amino acids. Trimming removed 0 bases from V and 3 bases from J, with 10 bases in between. Germline CDR1 reads SGHRS; CDR2 reads YFSETQ. CDR3 DNA sequence: TGCGCCAGCAGCTTGGCCGGGCAGAACTACGAGCAGTACTTC. This codes for CASSLAGQNYEQYF.

The chain links TRBV5-1 to TRBJ2-3; 9 bases fit TRBD1. This CDR3 has 14 residues. From germline, CDR1 is SGHRS and CDR2 YFSETQ. V was clipped by 5 bases and J by 2 bases; unmatched bases: 3. DNA of the CDR3: TGCGCCAGCAGTCGGGACAGGGCCACAGATACGCAGTATTTT. Translation: CASSRDRATDTQYF. Full variable domain (rest looked up from reference TRBV5-1 and TRBJ2-3): KAGVTQTPRYLIKTRGQQVTLSCSPISGHRSVSWYQQTPGQGLQFLFEYFSETQRNKGNFPGRFSGRQFSNSRSEMNVSTLELGDSALYLCASSRDRATDTQYFGPGTRLTVL.

The chain carries TRBV19 and TRBJ1-3; D is perhaps TRBD1 (5 bases). This CDR3 contains 14 residues. Germline values: CDR1 LNHDA, CDR2 SQIVND (reference sequence). Trimming left V 5 bases short and J 4 bases short, with 12 bases between. The CDR3: CASSPQDRGNTIYF. The CDR3 nucleotides are TGTGCCAGTAGTCCCCAAGACAGAGGAAACACCATATATTTT. Combining the CDR3 with reference TRBV19 and TRBJ1-3 gives the whole variable domain DGGITQSPKYLFRKEGQNVTLSCEQNLNHDAMYWYRQDPGQGLRLIYYSQIVNDFQKGDIAEGYSVSREKKESFPLTVTSAQKNPTAFYLCASSPQDRGNTIYFGEGSWLTVV.

CDR3 loop: CASTPGALGHEQFF. The CDR3 DNA is TGTGCCAGCACTCCCGGGGCCCTAGGTCATGAGCAGTTCTTC. The chain employs TRBV4-2 and TRBJ2-1; D is possibly TRBD1 or TRBD2 (5 bases each). Germline values: CDR1 LGHNA, CDR2 YNFKEQ. V was clipped by 7 bases and J by 8 bases, with 18 bases between them. The CDR3 loop spans 14 amino acids.

The chain employs TRBV6-1 and TRBJ2-5; D may be TRBD1 (6 bases). The CDR3 sequence is 12 residues long. Trimming cost V 5 bases and J 5 bases, with 9 bases left between them. CDR1 MNHNS and CDR2 SASEGT come from the germline V gene. The CDR3 DNA reads as TGTGCCAGCAGTCAGGGGTGGGAGACCCAGTACTTC. Amino acids: CASSQGWETQYF.

The rearrangement joins TRBV2 to TRBJ1-1; 10 nucleotides match TRBD1. This CDR3 is built from 17 residues. Germline CDR1 SNHLY, CDR2 FYNNEI. V gave up 5 bases and J gave up 4 bases; unmatched junction bases: 13. The CDR3 DNA reads as TGTGCCAGCAGTACCCTGGGGGGGACAGGGGTTGTCACTGAAGCTTTCTTT. It yields the protein CASSTLGGTGVVTEAFF. Looking up the rest from reference TRBV2 and TRBJ1-1 gives the full variable domain: EPEVTQTPSHQVTQMGQEVILRCVPISNHLYFYWYRQILGQKVEFLVSFYNNEISEKSEIFDDQFSVERPDGSNFTLKIRSTKLEDSAMYFCASSTLGGTGVVTEAFFGQGTRLTVV.

This chain joins TRBV28 and TRBJ1-5, with TRBD1 matching over 7 bases. This CDR3 comprises 15 residues. The V and J ends lost 5 bases and 3 bases, in that order; junction bases with no gene match: 7. The germline gives CDR1 MDHEN, CDR2 SYDVKM. CDR3 bases: TGTGCCAGCAGTGCAACGACAGGGCTCAATCAGCCCCAGCATTTT. Its translation: CASSATTGLNQPQHF.

V is TRBV27 and J is TRBJ2-1; no clear D gene. This CDR3 has 14 residues. Germline V lookup: CDR1 MNHEY, CDR2 SMNVEV (reference sequence). The V gene lost 7 bases and the J gene lost 4 bases, with 14 bases spanning the gap. For the CDR3, the DNA is TGTGCCAGCAAAGGTCTCGAACAATACAATGAGCAGTTCTTC. Its protein product is CASKGLEQYNEQFF.

The chain carries TRBV6-1 and TRBJ2-7, with a possible D match to TRBD2 (5 bases). Germline-derived CDR1 and CDR2 are MNHNS and SASEGT. This CDR3 is built from 15 residues. Trimming pared 6 bases from V and 3 bases from J, leaving 18 bases between. The CDR3 spells CASRALLEAFYEQYF. The CDR3 bases are TGTGCCAGCAGGGCCTTGTTGGAGGCGTTCTACGAGCAGTACTTC.

J is TRBJ1-2 and V is TRBV5-1; D unclear. Germline CDR1 and CDR2: SGHRS and YFSETQ. The CDR3 length is 12 residues. V lost 2 bases to trimming and J lost 4 bases, with 6 bases between them. Here the CDR3 reads CASSFDTYGYTF. For the CDR3, the DNA is TGCGCCAGCAGCTTCGACACCTATGGCTACACCTTC. The full variable domain, in which reference TRBV5-1 and TRBJ1-2 provide the parts outside the CDR3, is KAGVTQTPRYLIKTRGQQVTLSCSPISGHRSVSWYQQTPGQGLQFLFEYFSETQRNKGNFPGRFSGRQFSNSRSEMNVSTLELGDSALYLCASSFDTYGYTFGSGTRLTVV.

This clone was seen only once. The chain is built from TRBV2 and TRBJ1-6; 9 bases are shared with TRBD1. The CDR3 has 16 amino acids. CDR1 and CDR2 from the germline V gene are SNHLY and FYNNEI. Losses at the gene ends were 6 bases for V and 5 bases for J; bases not matched to a gene: 8. The CDR3 protein is CASRETGGDDNSPLHF. As DNA, the CDR3 is TGTGCCAGCAGAGAAACAGGGGGCGATGATAATTCACCCCTCCACTTT.

The chain couples TRBV7-9 to TRBJ2-5; TRBD1 matches 8 bases. Trimming at V came to 5 bases and at J to 3 bases, leaving 5 bases not matched to a gene. CDR3 length: 14 residues. Germline lookup yields CDR1 SEHNR and CDR2 FQNEAQ (reference sequence). The CDR3 DNA follows: TGTGCCAGCAGCCCCGTGGACAGGGAAGAGACCCAGTACTTC. Its protein is CASSPVDREETQYF.

This clone showed up many times. This rearrangement joins TRBV7-9 to TRBJ2-7, with 12 bases matching TRBD2. Germline CDR1 SEHNR, CDR2 FQNEAQ (reference sequence). The CDR3 runs 14 residues. The J segment lost 8 bases and the V segment lost 5 bases, leaving 7 bases of the junction unmatched. The CDR3 DNA reads as TGTGCCAGCAGCCCGGGACTAGCGGGTGTACAGCAGTACTTC. Protein sequence: CASSPGLAGVQQYF.

The V and J genes are TRBV15 and TRBJ1-5, with D uncertain. In germline, CDR1 is LNHNV, CDR2 YYDKDF (reference sequence). The CDR3 is 13 amino acids. Between the trimmed V and J ends, which lost 1 base and 7 bases, there was a span of 8 bases. The CDR3 region is CATSRVYGQPQHF. In nucleotides, the CDR3 is TGTGCCACCAGCAGAGTTTACGGACAGCCCCAGCATTTT. Supplemented by reference TRBV15 and TRBJ1-5, the full variable domain reads DAMVIQNPRYQVTQFGKPVTLSCSQTLNHNVMYWYQQKSSQAPKLLFHYYDKDFNNEADTPDNFQSRRPNTSFCFLDIRSPGLGDTAMYLCATSRVYGQPQHFGDGTRLSIL.

This clone occurred once. The chain carries TRBV6-5 and TRBJ1-4; 7 bases match TRBD1. Germline trimming cut 5 bases from V and 7 bases from J; bases unmatched to any gene: 7. From germline, CDR1 is MNHEY and CDR2 SVGAGI. The CDR3 is 14 amino acids. The DNA for the CDR3 is TGTGCCAGCAGTCCAGCAGGGGGAGGTGAAAAACTGTTTTTT. This codes for CASSPAGGGEKLFF.

The CDR3 loop reads CASSLGRSFGETQYF. The CDR3 DNA reads TGTGCCAGCAGTCTCGGACGGTCCTTCGGGGAGACCCAGTACTTC. This rearrangement joins TRBV7-3 to TRBJ2-5; D not certain. This CDR3 spans 15 amino acids. The germline CDR1 and CDR2 sequences are SGHTA and FQGTGA. Trimming removed 6 bases from V and 5 bases from J, with 19 bases in between.

This chain links TRBV11-2 with TRBJ2-7; D gene uncertain. Deletions cut 2 bases from V and 2 bases from J, with 10 bases between. The CDR3 is 14 residues long. Germline assignment: CDR1 SGHAT and CDR2 FQNNGV. The DNA of the CDR3 is TGTGCCAGCAGCTTATCCCAGGCACCCTACGAGCAGTACTTC. Its protein product is CASSLSQAPYEQYF.